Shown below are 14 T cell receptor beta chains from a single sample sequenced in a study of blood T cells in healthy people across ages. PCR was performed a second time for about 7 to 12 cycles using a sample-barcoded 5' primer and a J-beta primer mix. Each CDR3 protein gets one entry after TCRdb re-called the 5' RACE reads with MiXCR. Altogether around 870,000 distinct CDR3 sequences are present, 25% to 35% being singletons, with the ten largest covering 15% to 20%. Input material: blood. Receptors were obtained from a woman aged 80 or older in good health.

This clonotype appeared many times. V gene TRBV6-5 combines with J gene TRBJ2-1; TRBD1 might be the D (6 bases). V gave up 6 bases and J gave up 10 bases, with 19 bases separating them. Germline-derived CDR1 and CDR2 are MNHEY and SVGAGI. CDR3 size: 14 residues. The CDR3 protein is CASRSQGKTIEQFF. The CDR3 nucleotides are TGTGCCAGCAGGAGTCAGGGGAAGACGATCGAGCAGTTCTTC.

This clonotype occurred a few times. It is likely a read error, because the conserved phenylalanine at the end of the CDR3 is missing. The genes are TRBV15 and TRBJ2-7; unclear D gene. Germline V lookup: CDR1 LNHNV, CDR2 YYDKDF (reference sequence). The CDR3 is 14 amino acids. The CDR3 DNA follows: TGTGCCACCAGTAGAGTAGGCAGTTCTCGTTGGCAGTACTTA. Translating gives CATSRVGSSRWQYL.

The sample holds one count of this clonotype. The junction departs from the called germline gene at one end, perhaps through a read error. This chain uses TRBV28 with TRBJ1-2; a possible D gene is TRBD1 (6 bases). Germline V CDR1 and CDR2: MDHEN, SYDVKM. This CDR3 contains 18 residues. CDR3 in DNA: TGTGCCGGCAGTTTATACGCCATGGGGGGGCAGAGGTTAGGTGGCTACACCTTC. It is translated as CAGSLYAMGGQRLGGYTF.

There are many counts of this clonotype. CDR3 protein: CASSLEGYPYNEQFF. The CDR3 region has the DNA TGTGCCAGCAGCTTGGAAGGGTATCCCTACAATGAGCAGTTCTTC. The V and J genes are TRBV5-5 and TRBJ2-1; D ambiguous. V was pared by 0 bases and J by 2 bases, with 9 bases between. In germline, CDR1 is SGHKS, CDR2 YYEKEE (reference sequence). This CDR3 spans 15 amino acids.

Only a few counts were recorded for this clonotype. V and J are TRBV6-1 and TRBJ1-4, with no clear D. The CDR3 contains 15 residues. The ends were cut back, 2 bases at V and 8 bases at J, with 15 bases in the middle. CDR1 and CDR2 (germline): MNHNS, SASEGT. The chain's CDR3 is CASSETGAPFEKLFF. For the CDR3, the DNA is TGTGCCAGCAGTGAAACCGGAGCACCCTTCGAAAAACTGTTTTTT.

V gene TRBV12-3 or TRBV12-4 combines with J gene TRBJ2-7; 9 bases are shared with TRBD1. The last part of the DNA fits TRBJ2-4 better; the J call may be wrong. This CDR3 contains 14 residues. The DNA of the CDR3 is TGTGCTGGCAGCATACAGGGGGCAAAAAACATTCAGTACTTC. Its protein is CAGSIQGAKNIQYF.

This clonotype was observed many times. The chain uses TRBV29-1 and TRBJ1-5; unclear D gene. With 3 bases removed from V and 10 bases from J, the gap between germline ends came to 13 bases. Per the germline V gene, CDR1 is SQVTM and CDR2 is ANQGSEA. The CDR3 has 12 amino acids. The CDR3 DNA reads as TGCAGCGTTGAGGTAGGGTCAGGACCCCAGCATTTT. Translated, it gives CSVEVGSGPQHF.

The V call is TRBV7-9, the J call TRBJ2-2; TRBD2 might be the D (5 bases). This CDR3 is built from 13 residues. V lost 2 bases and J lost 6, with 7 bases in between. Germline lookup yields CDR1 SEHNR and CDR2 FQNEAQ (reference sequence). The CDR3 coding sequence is TGTGCCAGCAGCTTACGGGGTCCCGGGGAGCTGTTTTTT. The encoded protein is CASSLRGPGELFF.

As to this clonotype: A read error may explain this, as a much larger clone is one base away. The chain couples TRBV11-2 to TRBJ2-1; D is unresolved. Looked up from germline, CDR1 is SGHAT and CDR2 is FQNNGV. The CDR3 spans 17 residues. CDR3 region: CATSDIEWQPFHNEQFF. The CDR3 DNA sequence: TGTGCCACCAGCGACATAGAGTGGCAGCCTTTTCACAATGAGCAGTTCTTC.

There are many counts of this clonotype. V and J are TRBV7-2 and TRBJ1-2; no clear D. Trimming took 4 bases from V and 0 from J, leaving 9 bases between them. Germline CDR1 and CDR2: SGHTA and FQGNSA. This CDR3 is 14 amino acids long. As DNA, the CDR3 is TGTGCCAGCAGCTCCGGGTGGGCTAACTATGGCTACACCTTC. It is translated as CASSSGWANYGYTF.

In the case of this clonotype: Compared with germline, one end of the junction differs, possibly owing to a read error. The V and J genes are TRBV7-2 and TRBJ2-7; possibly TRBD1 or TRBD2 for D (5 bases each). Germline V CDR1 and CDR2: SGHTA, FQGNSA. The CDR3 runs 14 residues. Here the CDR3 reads CATSREVTGQEQYF. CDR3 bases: TGTGCCACCAGCAGAGAAGTGACGGGGCAAGAGCAGTACTTC.

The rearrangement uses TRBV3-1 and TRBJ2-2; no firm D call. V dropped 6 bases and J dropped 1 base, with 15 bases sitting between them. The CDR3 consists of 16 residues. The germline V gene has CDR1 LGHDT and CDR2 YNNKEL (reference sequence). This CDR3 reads CASRPFGRLNTGELFF. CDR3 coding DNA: TGTGCCAGCAGACCCTTTGGACGGCTGAACACCGGGGAGCTGTTTTTT.

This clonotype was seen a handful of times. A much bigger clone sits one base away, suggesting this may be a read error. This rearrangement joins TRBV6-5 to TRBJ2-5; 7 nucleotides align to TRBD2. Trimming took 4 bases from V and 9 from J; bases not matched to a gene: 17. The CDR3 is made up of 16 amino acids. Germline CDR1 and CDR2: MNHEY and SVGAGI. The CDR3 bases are TGTGCCAGCAGTTGGGGGGACGGGCTACTCCGGGAGGCCCAGTACTTC. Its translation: CASSWGDGLLREAQYF.

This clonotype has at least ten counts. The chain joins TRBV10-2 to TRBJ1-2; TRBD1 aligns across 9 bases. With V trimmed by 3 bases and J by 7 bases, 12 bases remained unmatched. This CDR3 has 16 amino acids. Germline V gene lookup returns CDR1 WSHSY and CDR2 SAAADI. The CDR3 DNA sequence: TGCGCCAGCAGTGACCCCGGGACAGGGAGGCGGAGTGGCTACACCTTC. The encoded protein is CASSDPGTGRRSGYTF.